This T cell receptor (beta chain) was retrieved from a study of T cells after yellow fever vaccination. Study at large: It was SMART-Seq v4 Ultra Low Input that prepared the fractions with low cell numbers.

This CDR3 spans 13 amino acids. V lost 2 bases, J lost 1 base, and 5 bases lay in between. Germline V CDR1 and CDR2: SQVTM, ANQGSEA. TCRdb processed the 5' RACE reads anew with MiXCR; each CDR3 protein has one entry. Of some 63,000 distinct CDR3 sequences in the sample, roughly 7.3% were seen once. This clonotype was seen ten or more times. Its target is unknown. Study-level results: Peaking faster, on day 5 versus 15, the secondary response was nonetheless weaker.

The source of this sequence is a man aged 25-45 years who received the YFV17D yellow fever vaccine. This sample comprised CD8+ T cells sorted from PBMCs, obtained 15 days after the yellow fever booster vaccination. This chain uses TRBV29-1 with TRBJ2-2; no clear D. This chain's CDR3 is CSVEFQNTGELFF. The CDR3 DNA is TGCAGCGTTGAATTCCAGAACACCGGGGAGCTGTTTTTT.